This T cell receptor beta chain was recorded in a study of blood T cells in healthy people across ages. The study isolated at least 6.5 million PBMCs from each sample. Germline CDR1 reads MDHEN; CDR2 reads SYDVKM. The CDR3 sequence is 14 residues long. A word on this clonotype: A much bigger clone sits one base away, suggesting this may be a read error.

A second PCR, run for roughly 7 to 11 cycles, used a sample-barcoded 5' primer plus a J-beta primer mix. Each cDNA molecule, via a template-switch adaptor with 12 random nucleotides, was tagged. TCRdb fed the 5' RACE reads into MiXCR, producing one record per CDR3 protein. The data contain nearly 1 million distinct CDR3 sequences, 51% of them singletons. The sequence was obtained from a woman aged 60-70 years in good health. Sequenced input: blood. V is TRBV28 and J is TRBJ2-4, with TRBD2 matching over 12 bases. This CDR3 is CASSLLAGGNIQHF. CDR3 nucleotide sequence: TGTGCCAGCAGTCTACTAGCGGGGGGAAACATTCAGCACTTC.